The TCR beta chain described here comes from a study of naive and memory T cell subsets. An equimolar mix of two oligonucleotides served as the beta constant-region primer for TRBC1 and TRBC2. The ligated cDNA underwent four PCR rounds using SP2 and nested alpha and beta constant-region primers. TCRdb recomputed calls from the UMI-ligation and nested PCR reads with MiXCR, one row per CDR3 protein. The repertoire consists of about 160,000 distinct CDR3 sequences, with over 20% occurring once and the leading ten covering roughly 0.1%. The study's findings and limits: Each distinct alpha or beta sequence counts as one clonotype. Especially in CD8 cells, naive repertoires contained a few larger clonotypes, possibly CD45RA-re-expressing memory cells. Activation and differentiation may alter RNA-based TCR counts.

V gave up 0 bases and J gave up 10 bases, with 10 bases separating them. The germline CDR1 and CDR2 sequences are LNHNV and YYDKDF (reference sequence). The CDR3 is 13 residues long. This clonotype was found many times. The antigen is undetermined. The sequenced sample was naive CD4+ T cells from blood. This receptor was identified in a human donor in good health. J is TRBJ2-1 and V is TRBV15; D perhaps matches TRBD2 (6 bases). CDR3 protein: CATSRDGRGEQFF. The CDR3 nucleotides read TGTGCCACCAGCAGAGATGGTCGGGGGGAGCAGTTCTTC.